A selection of T cell receptor beta chains follows, all from one sample in a study of type 1 and type 2 diabetes patients. TCRdb processed the multiplex PCR reads anew with MiXCR; each CDR3 protein has one entry. The sample carries 250,000 or so distinct CDR3 sequences, 47% recorded once. Sequenced material: peripheral blood mononuclear cells (PBMCs). Receptors were obtained from a man between 18 and 29 years old with type 2 diabetes. Both conserved end residues are part of each CDR3. D genes are given only for firm matches. The listing skips clone size in some rows; elsewhere it reads once, few, many or a size class.

CDR3	DNA	J	size	D	V
CASSTGLGSYEQYF	TGTGCCAGCAGTACAGGATTAGGTTCCTACGAGCAGTACTTC	TRBJ2-7	few	-	TRBV2
CASSLPGAGEKLFF	TGTGCCAGCAGCTTACCCGGGGCAGGGGAAAAACTGTTTTTT	TRBJ1-4	-	-	TRBV7-2
CASSGAGVGWGSPLHF	TGTGCCAGCAGTGGGGCAGGGGTGGGCTGGGGTTCACCCCTCCACTTT	TRBJ1-6	-	-	TRBV2
CATSRDVAGGSYEQYF	TGTGCCACCAGCAGAGACGTTGCGGGGGGCTCCTACGAGCAGTACTTC	TRBJ2-7	few	TRBD2	TRBV15
CSARDSGRATDTQYF	TGCAGTGCTAGAGATTCGGGCAGGGCGACAGATACGCAGTATTTT	TRBJ2-3	-	-	TRBV20-1
CASSPGVTGELFF	TGTGCCAGCTCACCAGGGGTCACCGGGGAGCTGTTTTTT	TRBJ2-2	-	-	TRBV18
CASSATSGSWGEQYF	TGTGCCAGCAGCGCGACTAGCGGGAGTTGGGGCGAGCAGTACTTC	TRBJ2-7	-	TRBD2	TRBV7-2
CASSQGQGTYEQYF	TGTGCCAGTAGTCAGGGACAGGGGACCTACGAGCAGTACTTC	TRBJ2-7	-	TRBD1	TRBV19
CASSFGAKGYGYTF	TGCGCCAGCAGCTTCGGGGCAAAAGGGTATGGCTACACCTTC	TRBJ1-2	-	-	TRBV5-1
CSATLAGAGETQYF	TGCAGTGCAACTCTAGCGGGAGCGGGGGAGACCCAGTACTTC	TRBJ2-5	-	TRBD2	TRBV20-1
CASSQWAGQGNSPLHF	TGTGCCAGCAGCCAATGGGCGGGGCAGGGAAATTCACCCCTCCACTTT	TRBJ1-6	few	-	TRBV7-9
CAWGDIPNYGYTF	TGTGCCTGGGGGGACATACCTAACTATGGCTACACCTTC	TRBJ1-2	-	-	TRBV30
CASSSTLQDRRTNYGYTF	TGTGCCAGCAGCTCAACCCTCCAGGACAGGCGCACTAACTATGGCTACACCTTC	TRBJ1-2	-	TRBD1	TRBV7-8
CSVQPGQNYGYTF	TGCAGCGTCCAGCCGGGACAGAACTATGGCTACACCTTC	TRBJ1-2	few	TRBD1	TRBV29-1
CASSQGRGQGRDYGYTF	TGCGCCAGCAGCCAAGGTCGGGGACAGGGGCGCGACTATGGCTACACCTTC	TRBJ1-2	few	TRBD1	TRBV4-3
CASRVPGTEAFF	TGTGCCAGCAGAGTCCCGGGCACTGAAGCTTTCTTT	TRBJ1-1	few	-	TRBV6-5
CSATRQGPFVEQYF	TGCAGCGCAACTAGACAGGGACCCTTCGTCGAGCAGTACTTC	TRBJ2-7	few	TRBD1	TRBV29-1
CASSPTTGLSYEQYF	TGTGCCAGCAGTCCAACGACAGGGCTCTCCTACGAGCAGTACTTC	TRBJ2-7	-	TRBD1	TRBV12-3/TRBV12-4
CASSLIPRIDEQYF	TGTGCCAGCAGCTTAATCCCCAGGATCGACGAGCAGTACTTC	TRBJ2-7	-	-	TRBV7-2
CASSLRPGAGGTFETQYF	TGTGCCAGTAGTTTACGCCCGGGAGCGGGGGGAACTTTCGAGACCCAGTACTTC	TRBJ2-5	few	TRBD2	TRBV19
CASSIGSGGQWYNEQFF	TGTGCCAGTAGTATAGGTTCTGGGGGACAATGGTACAATGAGCAGTTCTTC	TRBJ2-1	-	-	TRBV19
CASSPPGGWNTGELFF	TGTGCCAGCAGTCCCCCGGGGGGTTGGAACACCGGGGAGCTGTTTTTT	TRBJ2-2	few	TRBD2	TRBV19
CASRPIQGADYGYTF	TGTGCCAGCAGACCTATCCAGGGGGCTGACTATGGCTACACCTTC	TRBJ1-2	few	TRBD1	TRBV27
CASSPQVGTGYTGELFF	TGTGCCAGCAGTCCACAAGTGGGGACAGGGTACACCGGGGAGCTGTTTTTT	TRBJ2-2	-	TRBD1	TRBV28
CASSLWGSADTQYF	TGTGCCAGCAGTTTATGGGGGTCCGCAGATACGCAGTATTTT	TRBJ2-3	-	-	TRBV25-1
CASSVMTGAEKLFF	TGTGCCAGCAGTGTCATGACAGGGGCCGAAAAACTGTTTTTT	TRBJ1-4	-	TRBD1	TRBV2
CASSLGLELEQYF	TGTGCCAGCAGCTTAGGACTAGAGCTCGAGCAGTACTTC	TRBJ2-7	few	-	TRBV7-9
CAGSQIRGALRTQYF	TGTGCCGGGTCTCAAATCAGGGGGGCCCTCAGGACCCAGTACTTC	TRBJ2-5	-	-	TRBV14
CSARAKTETFYNEQFF	TGCAGTGCTAGGGCCAAGACAGAGACCTTCTACAATGAGCAGTTCTTC	TRBJ2-1	-	-	TRBV20-1
CASNKRTTETEAFF	TGCGCCAGCAATAAAAGAACGACAGAGACTGAAGCTTTCTTT	TRBJ1-1	-	-	TRBV10-1
CASSLEYVGSYEQYF	TGCGCCAGCAGCTTGGAGTACGTAGGAAGCTACGAGCAGTACTTC	TRBJ2-7	-	-	TRBV5-1
CASSPNWDRDYNEQFF	TGTGCCAGCAGCCCTAATTGGGACAGGGACTACAATGAGCAGTTCTTC	TRBJ2-1	few	TRBD1	TRBV11-2
CASSPIGLETQYF	TGTGCCAGCAGCCCCATTGGTCTGGAGACCCAGTACTTC	TRBJ2-5	-	-	TRBV25-1
CASSPLASTQETQYF	TGTGCCAGCAGCCCTCTAGCGTCAACTCAAGAGACCCAGTACTTC	TRBJ2-5	-	-	TRBV27
CASSPLLRQLNVEQFF	TGTGCCAGCAGCCCCCTCCTCAGACAGTTGAACGTTGAGCAGTTCTTC	TRBJ2-1	-	-	TRBV7-8
CAWSVEGRYGYTF	TGTGCCTGGAGTGTCGAAGGAAGATATGGCTACACCTTC	TRBJ1-2	-	-	TRBV30
CASSGGTEKQYF	TGCGCCAGCAGTGGAGGGACAGAAAAGCAGTACTTC	TRBJ2-7	many	TRBD1	TRBV10-1
CASSQLFKTYEQYF	TGTGCCAGTAGTCAGCTGTTTAAAACCTACGAGCAGTACTTC	TRBJ2-7	few	-	TRBV19
CASSIRGYSYEQYF	TGTGCCAGTAGTATTAGGGGTTACTCCTACGAGCAGTACTTC	TRBJ2-7	-	-	TRBV19
CASSIMPSNTGELFF	TGTGCCAGTAGTATAATGCCTTCTAACACCGGGGAGCTGTTTTTT	TRBJ2-2	-	-	TRBV19
CAWRGSPDQPQHF	TGTGCCTGGAGAGGAAGTCCTGATCAGCCCCAGCATTTT	TRBJ1-5	once	-	TRBV30
CASSSSGTQGTQYF	TGTGCCAGCAGTTCCTCCGGGACGCAGGGGACCCAGTACTTC	TRBJ2-5	-	-	TRBV7-2
CSLRLTGTNSPLHF	TGCAGTTTGAGATTGACAGGCACTAATTCACCCCTCCACTTT	TRBJ1-6	-	-	TRBV20-1
CAISEGQGARYEQYF	TGTGCCATCAGTGAGGGTCAGGGCGCTCGGTACGAGCAGTACTTC	TRBJ2-7	many	-	TRBV10-3
CASRVRGAQETQYF	TGTGCCAGTAGGGTGCGGGGGGCGCAAGAGACCCAGTACTTC	TRBJ2-5	-	TRBD2	TRBV19
CASSSGVNYGYTF	TGTGCCAGCAGTTCAGGCGTTAACTATGGCTACACCTTC	TRBJ1-2	few	-	TRBV27
CSAKGTVDGYTF	TGCAGTGCGAAAGGGACAGTCGATGGCTACACCTTC	TRBJ1-2	-	TRBD1	TRBV20-1
CASSFTSGGYTF	TGTGCCAGCAGTTTCACCTCTGGTGGCTACACCTTC	TRBJ1-2	few	-	TRBV12-3/TRBV12-4
CASSSEGGRVNEKLFF	TGCGCCAGCAGTTCAGAGGGGGGCAGGGTGAATGAAAAACTGTTTTTT	TRBJ1-4	-	-	TRBV10-2
CASSLNVAPTEAFF	TGTGCCAGCAGTTTGAACGTCGCCCCCACTGAAGCTTTCTTT	TRBJ1-1	-	-	TRBV10-3
CASNKDSMTYEQYF	TGTGCCAGCAACAAAGACAGTATGACCTACGAGCAGTACTTC	TRBJ2-7	-	-	TRBV28
CASSVIGGGGYGYTF	TGTGCCAGCAGCGTAATCGGCGGCGGGGGCTATGGCTACACCTTC	TRBJ1-2	once	-	TRBV7-2
CASQPDSHTYGYTF	TGTGCCAGCCAGCCGGACAGCCACACCTATGGCTACACCTTC	TRBJ1-2	-	-	TRBV27
CASSQEKQGDTQYF	TGTGCCAGCAGCCAAGAGAAACAGGGGGATACGCAGTATTTT	TRBJ2-3	-	TRBD1	TRBV4-2